The source of this T cell receptor (beta chain) is a study of blood T cell repertoires in COVID-19. TCRdb's copy holds only in-frame clones and misses some; the assay was immunoSEQ multiplex PCR. The table shows about 140,000 clones, with more than 85% occurring only once. J was trimmed by 4 bases and V by 3 bases; bases with no gene match: 11. This CDR3 region has 16 residues. Germline V gene lookup returns CDR1 LNHDA and CDR2 SQIVND (reference sequence). The source is a man aged 55 to 70 with active or convalescent COVID-19. The sample comprised peripheral blood. This chain connects TRBV19 to TRBJ1-1; TRBD1 matches 7 bases. The CDR3 DNA reads TGTGCCAGTAGTATTCAAGAGGTGACAGGGCCCACTGAAGCTTTCTTT. It codes for CASSIQEVTGPTEAFF.